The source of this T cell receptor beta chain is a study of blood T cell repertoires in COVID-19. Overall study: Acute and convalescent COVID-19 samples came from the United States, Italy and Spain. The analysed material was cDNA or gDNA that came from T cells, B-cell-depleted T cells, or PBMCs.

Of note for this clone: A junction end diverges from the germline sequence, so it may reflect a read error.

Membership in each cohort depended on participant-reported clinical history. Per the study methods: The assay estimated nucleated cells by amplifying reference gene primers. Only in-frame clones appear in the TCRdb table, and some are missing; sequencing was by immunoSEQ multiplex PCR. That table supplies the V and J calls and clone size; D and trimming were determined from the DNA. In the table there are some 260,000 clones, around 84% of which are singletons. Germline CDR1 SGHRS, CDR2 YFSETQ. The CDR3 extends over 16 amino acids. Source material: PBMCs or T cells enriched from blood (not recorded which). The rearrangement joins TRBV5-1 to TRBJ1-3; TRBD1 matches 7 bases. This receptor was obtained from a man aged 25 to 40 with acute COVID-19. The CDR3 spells CASSFTGESSGNTIYF. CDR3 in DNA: TGTGCCAGCAGCTTCACAGGGGAGAGCTCTGGAAACACCATATATTTT.